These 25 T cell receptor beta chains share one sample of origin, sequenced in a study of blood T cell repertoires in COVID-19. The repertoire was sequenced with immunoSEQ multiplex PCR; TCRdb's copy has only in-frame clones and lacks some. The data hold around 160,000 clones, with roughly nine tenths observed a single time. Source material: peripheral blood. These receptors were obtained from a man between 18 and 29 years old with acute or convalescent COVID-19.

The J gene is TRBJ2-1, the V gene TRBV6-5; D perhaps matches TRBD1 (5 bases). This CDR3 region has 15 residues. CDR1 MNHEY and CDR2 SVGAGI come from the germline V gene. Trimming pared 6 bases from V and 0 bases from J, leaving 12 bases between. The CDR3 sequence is CASSSHQGSYNEQFF. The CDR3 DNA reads TGTGCCAGCAGCTCACATCAGGGCTCCTACAATGAGCAGTTCTTC.

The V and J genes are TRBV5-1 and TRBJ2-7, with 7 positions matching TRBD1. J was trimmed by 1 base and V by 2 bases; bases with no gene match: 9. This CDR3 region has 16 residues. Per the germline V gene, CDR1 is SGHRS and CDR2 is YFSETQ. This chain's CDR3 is CASSLNSGQLSYEQYF. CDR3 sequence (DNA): TGCGCCAGCAGCTTAAATTCGGGACAGCTTTCCTACGAGCAGTACTTC.

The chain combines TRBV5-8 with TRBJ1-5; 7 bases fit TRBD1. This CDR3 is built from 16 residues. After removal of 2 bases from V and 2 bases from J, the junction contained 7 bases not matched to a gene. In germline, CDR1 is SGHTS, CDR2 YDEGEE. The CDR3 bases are TGTGCCAGCAGCTTTCCTGTAGGACAGGGCAATCAGCCCCAGCATTTT. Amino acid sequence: CASSFPVGQGNQPQHF.

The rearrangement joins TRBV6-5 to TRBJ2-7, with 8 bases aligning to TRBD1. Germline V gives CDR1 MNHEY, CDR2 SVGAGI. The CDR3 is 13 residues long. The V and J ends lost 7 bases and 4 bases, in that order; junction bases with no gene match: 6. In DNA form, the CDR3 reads TGTGCCAGCACCGGGACAGGTTATTACGAGCAGTACTTC. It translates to CASTGTGYYEQYF.

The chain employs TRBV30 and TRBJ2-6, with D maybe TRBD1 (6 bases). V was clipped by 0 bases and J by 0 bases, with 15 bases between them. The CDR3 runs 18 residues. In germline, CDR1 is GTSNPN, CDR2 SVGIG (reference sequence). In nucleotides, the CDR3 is TGTGCCTGGAGTGTATGGACAGTTCCCAGCTCTGGGGCCAACGTCCTGACTTTC. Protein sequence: CAWSVWTVPSSGANVLTF. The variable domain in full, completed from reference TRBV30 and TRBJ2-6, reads SQTIHQWPATLVQPVGSPLSLECTVEGTSNPNLYWYRQAAGRGLQLLFYSVGIGQISSEVPQNLSASRPQDRQFILSSKKLLLSDSGFYLCAWSVWTVPSSGANVLTFGAGSRLTVL.

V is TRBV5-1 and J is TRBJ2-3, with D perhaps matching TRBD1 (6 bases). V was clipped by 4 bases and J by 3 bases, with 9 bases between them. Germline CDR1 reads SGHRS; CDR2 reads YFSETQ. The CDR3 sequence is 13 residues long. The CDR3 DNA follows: TGCGCCAGCAGCAAGCAGGGGACAGATACGCAGTATTTT. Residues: CASSKQGTDTQYF.

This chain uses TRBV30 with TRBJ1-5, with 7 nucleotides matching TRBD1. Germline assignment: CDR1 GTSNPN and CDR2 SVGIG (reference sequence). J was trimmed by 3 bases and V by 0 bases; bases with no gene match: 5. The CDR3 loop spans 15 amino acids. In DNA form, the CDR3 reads TGTGCCTGGAGTGTACAGGGACAGTTCAATCAGCCCCAGCATTTT. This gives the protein CAWSVQGQFNQPQHF.

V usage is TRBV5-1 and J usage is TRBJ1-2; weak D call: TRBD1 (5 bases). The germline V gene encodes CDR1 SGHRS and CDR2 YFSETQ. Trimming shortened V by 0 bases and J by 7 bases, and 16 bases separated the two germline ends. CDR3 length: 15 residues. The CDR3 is CASSLASQGLGGYTF. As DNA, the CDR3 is TGCGCCAGCAGCTTGGCCAGTCAGGGACTGGGTGGCTACACCTTC.

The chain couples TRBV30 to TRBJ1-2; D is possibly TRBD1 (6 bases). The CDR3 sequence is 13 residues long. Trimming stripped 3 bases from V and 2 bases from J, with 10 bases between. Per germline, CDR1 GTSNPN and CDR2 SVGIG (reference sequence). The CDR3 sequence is CAWSPRGNYGYTF. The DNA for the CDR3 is TGTGCCTGGAGCCCCAGGGGAAACTATGGCTACACCTTC. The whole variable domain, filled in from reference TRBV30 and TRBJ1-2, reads SQTIHQWPATLVQPVGSPLSLECTVEGTSNPNLYWYRQAAGRGLQLLFYSVGIGQISSEVPQNLSASRPQDRQFILSSKKLLLSDSGFYLCAWSPRGNYGYTFGSGTRLTVV.

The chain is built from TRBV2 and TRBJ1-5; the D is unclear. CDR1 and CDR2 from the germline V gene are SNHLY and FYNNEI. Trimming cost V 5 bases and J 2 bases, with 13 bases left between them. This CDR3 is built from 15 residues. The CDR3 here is CASSSEGVGNQPQHF. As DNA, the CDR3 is TGTGCCAGCAGTTCGGAGGGCGTCGGCAATCAGCCCCAGCATTTT.

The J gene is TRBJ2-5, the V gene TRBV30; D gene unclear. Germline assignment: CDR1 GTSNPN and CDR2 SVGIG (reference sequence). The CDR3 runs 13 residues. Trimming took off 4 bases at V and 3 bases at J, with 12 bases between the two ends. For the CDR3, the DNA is TGTGCCTGGACCGGCAGAGGAGAAGAGACCCAGTACTTC. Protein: CAWTGRGEETQYF.

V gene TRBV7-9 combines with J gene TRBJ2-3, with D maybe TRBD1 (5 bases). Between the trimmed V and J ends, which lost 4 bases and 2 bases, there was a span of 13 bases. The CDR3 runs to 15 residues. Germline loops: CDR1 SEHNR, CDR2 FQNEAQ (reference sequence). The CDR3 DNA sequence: TGTGCCAGCAGCTCTTTAGGGGTGTCCACAGATACGCAGTATTTT. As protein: CASSSLGVSTDTQYF.

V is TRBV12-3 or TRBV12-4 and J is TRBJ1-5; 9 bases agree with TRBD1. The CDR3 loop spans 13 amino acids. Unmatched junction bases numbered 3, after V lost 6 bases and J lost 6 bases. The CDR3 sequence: CASSHRGLQPQHF. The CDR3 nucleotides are TGTGCCAGCAGCCACAGGGGGCTTCAGCCCCAGCATTTT.

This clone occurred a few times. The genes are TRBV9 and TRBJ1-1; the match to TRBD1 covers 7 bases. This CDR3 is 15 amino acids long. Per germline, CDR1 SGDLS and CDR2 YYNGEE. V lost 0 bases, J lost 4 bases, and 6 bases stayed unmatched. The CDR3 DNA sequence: TGTGCCAGCAGCGTAGGTGCAGGGGGAGTCACTGAAGCTTTCTTT. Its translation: CASSVGAGGVTEAFF.

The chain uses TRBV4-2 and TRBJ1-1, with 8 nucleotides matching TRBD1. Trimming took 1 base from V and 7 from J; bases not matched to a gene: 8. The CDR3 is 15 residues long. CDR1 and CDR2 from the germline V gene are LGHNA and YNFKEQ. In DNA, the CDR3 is TGTGCCAGCAGCCAAGTTTCCAACAGGGGGAGTGAAGCTTTCTTT. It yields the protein CASSQVSNRGSEAFF.

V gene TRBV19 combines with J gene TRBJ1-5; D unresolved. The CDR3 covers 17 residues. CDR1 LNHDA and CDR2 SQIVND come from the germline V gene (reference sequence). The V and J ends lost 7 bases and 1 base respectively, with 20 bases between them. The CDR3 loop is CASKAHQLRISNQPQHF. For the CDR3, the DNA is TGTGCCAGTAAAGCCCATCAACTTCGCATAAGCAATCAGCCCCAGCATTTT.

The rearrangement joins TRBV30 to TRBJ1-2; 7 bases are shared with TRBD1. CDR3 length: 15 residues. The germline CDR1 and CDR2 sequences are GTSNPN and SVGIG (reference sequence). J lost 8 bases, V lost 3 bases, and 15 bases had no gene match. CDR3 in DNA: TGTGCCTGGAGCGATGACCTGACAGGGTCAGGAGGCTACACCTTC. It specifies CAWSDDLTGSGGYTF.

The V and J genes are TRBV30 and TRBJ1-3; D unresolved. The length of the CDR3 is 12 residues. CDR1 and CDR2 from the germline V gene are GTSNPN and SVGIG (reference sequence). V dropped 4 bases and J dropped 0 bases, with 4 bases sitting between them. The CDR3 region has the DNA TGTGCCTGGACAGACTCTGGAAACACCATATATTTT. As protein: CAWTDSGNTIYF.

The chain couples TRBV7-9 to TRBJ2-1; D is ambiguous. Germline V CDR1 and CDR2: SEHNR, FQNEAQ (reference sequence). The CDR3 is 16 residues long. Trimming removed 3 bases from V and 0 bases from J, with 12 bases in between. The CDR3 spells CASSFPARSSYNEQFF. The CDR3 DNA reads TGTGCCAGCAGCTTCCCCGCACGGAGCTCCTACAATGAGCAGTTCTTC.

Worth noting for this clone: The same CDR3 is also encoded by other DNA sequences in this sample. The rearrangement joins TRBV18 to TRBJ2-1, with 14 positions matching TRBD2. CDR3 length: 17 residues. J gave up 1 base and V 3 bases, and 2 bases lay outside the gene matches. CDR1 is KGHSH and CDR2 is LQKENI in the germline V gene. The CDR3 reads CASSPRTSGGSYNEQFF. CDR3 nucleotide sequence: TGTGCCAGCTCACCCCGGACTAGCGGGGGGTCCTACAATGAGCAGTTCTTC. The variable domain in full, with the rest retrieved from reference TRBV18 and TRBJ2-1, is NAGVMQNPRHLVRRRGQEARLRCSPMKGHSHVYWYRQLPEEGLKFMVYLQKENIIDESGMPKERFSAEFPKEGPSILRIQQVVRGDSAAYFCASSPRTSGGSYNEQFFGPGTRLTVL.

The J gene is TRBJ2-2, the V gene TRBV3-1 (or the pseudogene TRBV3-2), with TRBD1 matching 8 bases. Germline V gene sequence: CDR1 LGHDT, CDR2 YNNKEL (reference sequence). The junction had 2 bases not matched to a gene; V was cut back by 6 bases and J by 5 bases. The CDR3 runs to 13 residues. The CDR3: CASRYRGTGELFF. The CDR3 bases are TGTGCCAGCAGATACAGGGGGACCGGGGAGCTGTTTTTT.

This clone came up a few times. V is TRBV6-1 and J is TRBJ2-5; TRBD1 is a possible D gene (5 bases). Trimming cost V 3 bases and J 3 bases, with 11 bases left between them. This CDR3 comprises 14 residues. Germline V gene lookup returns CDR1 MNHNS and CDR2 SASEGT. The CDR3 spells CASSDPGHEETQYF. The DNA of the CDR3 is TGTGCCAGCAGTGATCCCGGACATGAAGAGACCCAGTACTTC.

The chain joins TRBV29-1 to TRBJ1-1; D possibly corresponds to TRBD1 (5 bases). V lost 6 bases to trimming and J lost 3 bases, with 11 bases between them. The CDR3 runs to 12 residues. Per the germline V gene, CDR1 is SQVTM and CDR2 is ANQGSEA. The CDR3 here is CSVSRGYTEAFF. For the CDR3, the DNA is TGCAGCGTATCAAGGGGATACACTGAAGCTTTCTTT.

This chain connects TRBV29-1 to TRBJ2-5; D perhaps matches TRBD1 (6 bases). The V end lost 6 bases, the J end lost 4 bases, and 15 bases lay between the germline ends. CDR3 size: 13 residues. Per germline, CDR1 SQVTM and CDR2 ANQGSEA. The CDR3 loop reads CSVERQVAETQYF. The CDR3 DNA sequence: TGCAGCGTAGAACGACAGGTAGCAGAGACCCAGTACTTC.

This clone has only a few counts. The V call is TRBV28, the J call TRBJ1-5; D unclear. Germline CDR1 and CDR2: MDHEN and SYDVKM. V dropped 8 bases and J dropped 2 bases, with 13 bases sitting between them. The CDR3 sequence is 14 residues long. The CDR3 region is CASGRGGGNQPQHF. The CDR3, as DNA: TGTGCCAGCGGACGGGGTGGGGGCAATCAGCCCCAGCATTTT.